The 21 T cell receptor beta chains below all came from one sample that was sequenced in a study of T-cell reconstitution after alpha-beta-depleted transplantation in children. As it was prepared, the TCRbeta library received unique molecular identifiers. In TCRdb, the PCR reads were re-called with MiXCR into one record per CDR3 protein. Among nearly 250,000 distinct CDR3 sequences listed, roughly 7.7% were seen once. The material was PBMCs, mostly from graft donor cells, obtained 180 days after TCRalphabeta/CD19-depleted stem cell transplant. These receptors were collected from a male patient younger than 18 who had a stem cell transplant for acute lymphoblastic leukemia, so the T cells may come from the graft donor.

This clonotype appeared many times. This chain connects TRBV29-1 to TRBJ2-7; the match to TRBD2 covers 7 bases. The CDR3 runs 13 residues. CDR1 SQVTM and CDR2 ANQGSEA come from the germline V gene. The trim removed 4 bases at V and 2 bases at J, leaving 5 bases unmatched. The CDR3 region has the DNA TGCAGCGTTGGGGCCGGGAGGCCCTACGAGCAGTACTTC. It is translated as CSVGAGRPYEQYF.

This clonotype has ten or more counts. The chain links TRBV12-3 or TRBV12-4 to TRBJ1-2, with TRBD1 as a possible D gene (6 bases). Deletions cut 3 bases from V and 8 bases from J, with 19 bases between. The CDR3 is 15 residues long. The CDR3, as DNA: TGTGCCAGCAGTTTCTCCCCCGCAGGGGAGGGAGGCTACACCTTC. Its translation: CASSFSPAGEGGYTF.

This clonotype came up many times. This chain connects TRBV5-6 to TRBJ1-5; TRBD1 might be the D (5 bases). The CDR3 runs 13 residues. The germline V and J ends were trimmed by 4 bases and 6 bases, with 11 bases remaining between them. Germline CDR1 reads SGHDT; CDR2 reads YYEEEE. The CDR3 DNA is TGTGCCAGCAGCCACGAGCAGGGTCAGCCCCAGCATTTT. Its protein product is CASSHEQGQPQHF.

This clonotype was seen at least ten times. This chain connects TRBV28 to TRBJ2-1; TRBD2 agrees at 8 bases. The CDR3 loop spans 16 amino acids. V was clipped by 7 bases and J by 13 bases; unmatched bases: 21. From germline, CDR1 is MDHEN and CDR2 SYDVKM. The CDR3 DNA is TGTGCCAGCAACCTCCCGGGACTAGGGCCCTCGGTACGCCAGTTCTTC. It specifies CASNLPGLGPSVRQFF.

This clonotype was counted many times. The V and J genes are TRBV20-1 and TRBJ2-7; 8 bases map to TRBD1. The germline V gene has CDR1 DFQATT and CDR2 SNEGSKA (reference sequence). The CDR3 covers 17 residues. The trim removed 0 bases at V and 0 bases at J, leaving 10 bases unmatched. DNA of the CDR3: TGCAGTGCTAGAGATTCGCTTACAGGGGGTCTCTCCTACGAGCAGTACTTC. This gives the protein CSARDSLTGGLSYEQYF.

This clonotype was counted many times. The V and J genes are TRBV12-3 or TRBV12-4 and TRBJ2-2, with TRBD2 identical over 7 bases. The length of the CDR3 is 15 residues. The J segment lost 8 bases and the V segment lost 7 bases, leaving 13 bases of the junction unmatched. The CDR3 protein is CASISKRGPGGELFF. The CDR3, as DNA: TGTGCCAGCATCTCGAAGCGGGGACCCGGAGGGGAGCTGTTTTTT.

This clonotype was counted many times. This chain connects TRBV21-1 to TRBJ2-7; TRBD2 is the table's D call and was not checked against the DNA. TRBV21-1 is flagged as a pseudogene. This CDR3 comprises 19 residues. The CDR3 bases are TGTGCCAGCAGCAAATGTCGAGGCCGGAAGGACCCGGAGAACTACGAGCAGTACTTC. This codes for CASSKCRGRKDPENYEQYF.

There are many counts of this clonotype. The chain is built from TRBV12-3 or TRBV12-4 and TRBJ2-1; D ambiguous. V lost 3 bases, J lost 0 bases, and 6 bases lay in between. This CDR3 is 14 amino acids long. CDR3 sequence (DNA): TGTGCCAGCAGTTTTGGCTACTCCTACAATGAGCAGTTCTTC. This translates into CASSFGYSYNEQFF.

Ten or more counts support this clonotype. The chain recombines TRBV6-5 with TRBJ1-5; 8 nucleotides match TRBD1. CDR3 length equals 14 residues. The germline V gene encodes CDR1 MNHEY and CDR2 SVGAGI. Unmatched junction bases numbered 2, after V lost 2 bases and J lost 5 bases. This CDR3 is CASSYAGGDQPQHF. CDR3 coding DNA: TGTGCCAGCAGTTACGCAGGGGGCGATCAGCCCCAGCATTTT.

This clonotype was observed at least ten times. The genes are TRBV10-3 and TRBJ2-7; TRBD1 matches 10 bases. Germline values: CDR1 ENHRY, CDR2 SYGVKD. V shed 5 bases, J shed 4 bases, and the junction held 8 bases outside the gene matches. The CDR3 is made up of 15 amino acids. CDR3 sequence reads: CAISYSGTGAYEQYF. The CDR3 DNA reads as TGTGCCATCAGTTACTCCGGGACAGGGGCATACGAGCAGTACTTC.

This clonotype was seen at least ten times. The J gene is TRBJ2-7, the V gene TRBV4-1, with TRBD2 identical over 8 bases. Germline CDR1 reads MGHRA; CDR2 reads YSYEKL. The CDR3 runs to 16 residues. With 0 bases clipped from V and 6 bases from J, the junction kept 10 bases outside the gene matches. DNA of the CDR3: TGCGCCAGCAGCCAAGATCCCGGGACTAGTGGAGGCGAGCAGTACTTC. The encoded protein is CASSQDPGTSGGEQYF.

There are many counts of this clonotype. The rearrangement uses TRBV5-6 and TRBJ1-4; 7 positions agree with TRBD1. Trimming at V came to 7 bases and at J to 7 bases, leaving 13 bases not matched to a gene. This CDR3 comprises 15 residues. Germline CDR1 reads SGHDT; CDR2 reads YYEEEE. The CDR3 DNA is TGTGCCAGCTGCCGACAGGGCGGACTGGTTGAAAAACTGTTTTTT. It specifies CASCRQGGLVEKLFF.

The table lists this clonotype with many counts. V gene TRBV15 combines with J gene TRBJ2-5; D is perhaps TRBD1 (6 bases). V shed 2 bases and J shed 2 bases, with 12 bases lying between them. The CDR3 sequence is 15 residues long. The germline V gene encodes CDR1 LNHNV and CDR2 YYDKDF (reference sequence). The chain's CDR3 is CATSRQGRLQETQYF. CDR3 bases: TGTGCCACCAGCAGACAGGGGCGCCTTCAAGAGACCCAGTACTTC.

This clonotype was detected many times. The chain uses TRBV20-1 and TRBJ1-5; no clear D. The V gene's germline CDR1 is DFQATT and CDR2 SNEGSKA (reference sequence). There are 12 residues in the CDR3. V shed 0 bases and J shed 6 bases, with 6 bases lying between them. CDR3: CSARERAQPQHF. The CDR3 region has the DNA TGCAGTGCTAGAGAAAGGGCTCAGCCCCAGCATTTT.

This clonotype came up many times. CDR3 amino acids: CATSEPPGRGYTGELFF. The CDR3 nucleotides read TGTGCCACCAGTGAACCCCCCGGCAGGGGGTACACCGGGGAGCTGTTTTTT. The genes are TRBV24-1 and TRBJ2-2, with 7 bases that match TRBD1. Germline assignment: CDR1 KGHDR and CDR2 SFDVKD. The CDR3 spans 17 residues. V shed 4 bases and J 3 bases; nucleotides not matched to a gene: 10.

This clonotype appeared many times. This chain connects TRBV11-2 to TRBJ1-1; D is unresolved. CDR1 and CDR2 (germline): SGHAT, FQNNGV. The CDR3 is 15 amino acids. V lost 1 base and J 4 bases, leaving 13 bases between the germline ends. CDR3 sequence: CASSLGGGDRTEAFF. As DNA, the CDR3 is TGTGCCAGCAGCTTAGGCGGAGGTGATCGCACTGAAGCTTTCTTT.

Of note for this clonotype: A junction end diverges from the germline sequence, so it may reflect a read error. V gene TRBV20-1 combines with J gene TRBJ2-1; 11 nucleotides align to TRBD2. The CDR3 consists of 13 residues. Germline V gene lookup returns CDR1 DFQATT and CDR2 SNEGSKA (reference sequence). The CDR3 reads CSAFTSGGNEQIF. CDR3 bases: TGCAGTGCTTTTACTAGCGGGGGTAATGAGCAGATCTTC.

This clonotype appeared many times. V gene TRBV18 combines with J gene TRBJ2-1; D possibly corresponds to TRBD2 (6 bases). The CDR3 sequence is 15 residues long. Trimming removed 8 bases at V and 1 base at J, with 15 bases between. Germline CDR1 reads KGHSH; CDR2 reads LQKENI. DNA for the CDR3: TGTGCCAGCAGCCCGGACGGAGGGTCCTACAATGAGCAGTTCTTC. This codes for CASSPDGGSYNEQFF. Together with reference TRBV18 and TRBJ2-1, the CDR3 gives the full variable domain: NAGVMQNPRHLVRRRGQEARLRCSPMKGHSHVYWYRQLPEEGLKFMVYLQKENIIDESGMPKERFSAEFPKEGPSILRIQQVVRGDSAAYFCASSPDGGSYNEQFFGPGTRLTVL.

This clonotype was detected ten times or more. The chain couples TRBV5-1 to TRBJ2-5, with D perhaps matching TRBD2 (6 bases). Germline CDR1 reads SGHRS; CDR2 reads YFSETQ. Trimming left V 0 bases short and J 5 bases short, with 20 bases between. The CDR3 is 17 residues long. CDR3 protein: CASSLGSVSTSGETQYF. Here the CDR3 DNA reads TGCGCCAGCAGCTTGGGAAGCGTCTCTACCAGCGGGGAGACCCAGTACTTC.

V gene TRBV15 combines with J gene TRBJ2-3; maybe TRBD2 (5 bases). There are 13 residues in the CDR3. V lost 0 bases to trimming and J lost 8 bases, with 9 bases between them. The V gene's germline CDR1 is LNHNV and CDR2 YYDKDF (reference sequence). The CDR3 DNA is TGTGCCACCAGCAGAGATCGGGATCCTACGCAGTATTTT. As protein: CATSRDRDPTQYF.

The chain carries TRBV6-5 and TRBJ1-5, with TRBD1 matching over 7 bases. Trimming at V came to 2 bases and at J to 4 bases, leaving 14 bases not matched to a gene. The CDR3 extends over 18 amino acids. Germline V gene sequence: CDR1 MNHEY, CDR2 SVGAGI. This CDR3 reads CASSYGSAGGLWNQPQHF. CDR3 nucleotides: TGTGCCAGCAGTTACGGGTCCGCAGGGGGGCTTTGGAATCAGCCCCAGCATTTT.